This T cell receptor (beta chain) was sequenced in a study of cytomegalovirus exposure and HLA in healthy donors. To note about this clone: Its antigen is undetermined.

Study-level findings and limits: In a later analysis, a genetic analysis reported fewer productive-TCR N-insertions in an Asian-associated ancestry cluster than the cohort average. As confirmed in vitro, three CMV-associated chains were specific for CMV antigens. A later analysis showed TCR association rates differing by HLA locus, peaking at DRB1 and lowest at HLA-C.

CDR3 length: 15 amino acids. Per the germline V gene, CDR1 is SGHRS and CDR2 is YFSETQ. V was trimmed by 1 base and J by 5 bases, leaving 14 bases between them. Vbeta (60) and Jbeta (13) primers were used in the PCR. Assay used: immunoSEQ multiplex PCR; TCRdb lists only in-frame clones, some missing. The table lists about 190,000 clones, roughly four fifths of them singletons. The origin of this receptor is a woman in her 30s in good health and CMV-seropositive. The V gene is TRBV5-1, the J gene TRBJ2-3; D possibly corresponds to TRBD2 (6 bases). Sequenced sample: PBMCs. The CDR3 is CASSLSPGREDTQYF. CDR3 DNA sequence: TGCGCCAGCAGCTTGAGTCCCGGGAGAGAAGATACGCAGTATTTT. Full variable domain (rest looked up from reference TRBV5-1 and TRBJ2-3): KAGVTQTPRYLIKTRGQQVTLSCSPISGHRSVSWYQQTPGQGLQFLFEYFSETQRNKGNFPGRFSGRQFSNSRSEMNVSTLELGDSALYLCASSLSPGREDTQYFGPGTRLTVL.